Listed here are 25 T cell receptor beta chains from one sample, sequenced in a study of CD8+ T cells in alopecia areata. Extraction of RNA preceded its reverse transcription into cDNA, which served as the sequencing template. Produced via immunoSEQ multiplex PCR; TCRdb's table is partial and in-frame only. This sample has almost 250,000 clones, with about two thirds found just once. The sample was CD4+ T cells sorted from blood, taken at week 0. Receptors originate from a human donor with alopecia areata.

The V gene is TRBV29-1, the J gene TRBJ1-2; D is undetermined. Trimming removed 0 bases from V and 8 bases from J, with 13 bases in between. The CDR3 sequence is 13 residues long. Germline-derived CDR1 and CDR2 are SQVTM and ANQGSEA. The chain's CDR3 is CSVEELGGMGYTF. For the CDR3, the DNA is TGCAGCGTTGAAGAATTAGGAGGGATGGGCTACACCTTC.

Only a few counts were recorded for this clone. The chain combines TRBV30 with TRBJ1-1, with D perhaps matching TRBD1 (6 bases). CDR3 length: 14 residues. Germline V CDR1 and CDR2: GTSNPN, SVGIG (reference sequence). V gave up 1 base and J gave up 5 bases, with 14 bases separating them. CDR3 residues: CAWSGVQGRTEAFF. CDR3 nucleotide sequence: TGTGCCTGGAGTGGCGTTCAGGGGAGGACTGAAGCTTTCTTT. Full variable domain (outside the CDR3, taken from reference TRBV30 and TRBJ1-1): SQTIHQWPATLVQPVGSPLSLECTVEGTSNPNLYWYRQAAGRGLQLLFYSVGIGQISSEVPQNLSASRPQDRQFILSSKKLLLSDSGFYLCAWSGVQGRTEAFFGQGTRLTVV.

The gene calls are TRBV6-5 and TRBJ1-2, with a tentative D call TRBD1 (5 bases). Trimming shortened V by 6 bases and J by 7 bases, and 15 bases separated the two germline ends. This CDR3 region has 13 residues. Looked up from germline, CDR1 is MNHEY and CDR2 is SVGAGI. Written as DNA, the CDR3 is TGTGCCAGCAGAAAGACAGAACATGGTGGCTACACCTTC. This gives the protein CASRKTEHGGYTF.

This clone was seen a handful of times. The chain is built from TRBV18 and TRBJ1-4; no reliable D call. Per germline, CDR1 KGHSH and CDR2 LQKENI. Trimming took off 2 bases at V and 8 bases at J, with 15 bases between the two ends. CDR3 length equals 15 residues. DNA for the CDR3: TGTGCCAGCTCACCAGAGGCCCAAAGGGAGGAAAAACTGTTTTTT. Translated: CASSPEAQREEKLFF. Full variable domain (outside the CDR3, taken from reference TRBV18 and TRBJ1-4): NAGVMQNPRHLVRRRGQEARLRCSPMKGHSHVYWYRQLPEEGLKFMVYLQKENIIDESGMPKERFSAEFPKEGPSILRIQQVVRGDSAAYFCASSPEAQREEKLFFGSGTQLSVL.

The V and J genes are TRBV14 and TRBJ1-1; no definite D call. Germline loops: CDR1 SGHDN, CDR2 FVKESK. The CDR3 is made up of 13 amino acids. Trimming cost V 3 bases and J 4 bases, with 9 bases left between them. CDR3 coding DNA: TGTGCCAGCAGCCATCGGGTAGGCACTGAAGCTTTCTTT. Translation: CASSHRVGTEAFF.

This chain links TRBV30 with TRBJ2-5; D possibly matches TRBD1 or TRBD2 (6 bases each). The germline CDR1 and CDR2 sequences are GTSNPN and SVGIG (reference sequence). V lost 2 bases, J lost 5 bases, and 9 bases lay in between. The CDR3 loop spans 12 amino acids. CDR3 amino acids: CAWSTGAETQYF. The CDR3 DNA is TGTGCCTGGAGTACGGGGGCGGAGACCCAGTACTTC.

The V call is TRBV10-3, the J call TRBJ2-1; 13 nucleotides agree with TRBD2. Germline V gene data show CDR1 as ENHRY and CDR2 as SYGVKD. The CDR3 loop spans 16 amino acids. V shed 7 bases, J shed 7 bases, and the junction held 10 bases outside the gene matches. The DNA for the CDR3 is TGTGCCATCACCGGAAGGACTAGCGGGGGAATAAATGAGCAGTTCTTC. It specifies CAITGRTSGGINEQFF.

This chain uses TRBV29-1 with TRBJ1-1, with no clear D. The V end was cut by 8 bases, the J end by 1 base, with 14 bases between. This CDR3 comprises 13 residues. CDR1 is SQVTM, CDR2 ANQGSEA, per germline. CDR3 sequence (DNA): TGCAGCCCCCTCGGGGTCGGGAACACTGAAGCTTTCTTT. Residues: CSPLGVGNTEAFF.

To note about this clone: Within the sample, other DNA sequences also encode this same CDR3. In nucleotides, the CDR3 is TGTGCCTGGAGTCCCAGGGGCAATCAGCCCCAGCATTTT. Translation: CAWSPRGNQPQHF. The chain is built from TRBV30 and TRBJ1-5; a possible D gene is TRBD1 (5 bases). V lost 2 bases to trimming and J lost 2 bases, with 7 bases between them. The germline V gene has CDR1 GTSNPN and CDR2 SVGIG (reference sequence). The CDR3 has 13 residues.

CDR3: CASSFRSNYNSPLHF. The CDR3 nucleotides are TGTGCCAGCAGCTTTCGGAGTAACTATAATTCACCCCTCCACTTT. The chain employs TRBV9 and TRBJ1-6; D remains unclear. V was clipped by 4 bases and J by 3 bases, with 11 bases between them. CDR3 length: 15 residues. Germline CDR1 and CDR2: SGDLS and YYNGEE.

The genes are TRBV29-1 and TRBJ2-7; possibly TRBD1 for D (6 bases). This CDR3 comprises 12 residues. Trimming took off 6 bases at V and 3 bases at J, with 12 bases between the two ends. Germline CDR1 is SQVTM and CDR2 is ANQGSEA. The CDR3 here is CSVVVTGYEQYF. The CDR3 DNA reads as TGCAGCGTCGTGGTGACAGGCTACGAGCAGTACTTC.

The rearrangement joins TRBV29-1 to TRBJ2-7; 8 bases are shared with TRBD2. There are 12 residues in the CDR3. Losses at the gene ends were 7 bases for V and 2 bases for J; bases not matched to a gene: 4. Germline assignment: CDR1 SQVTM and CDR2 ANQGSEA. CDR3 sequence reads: CSATSGTYEQYF. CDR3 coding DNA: TGCAGCGCTACTAGCGGAACCTACGAGCAGTACTTC.

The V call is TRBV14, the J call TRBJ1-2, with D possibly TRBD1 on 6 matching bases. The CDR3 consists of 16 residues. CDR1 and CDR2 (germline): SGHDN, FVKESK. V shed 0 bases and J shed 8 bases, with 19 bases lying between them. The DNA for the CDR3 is TGTGCCAGCAGCCAAGATCGAGGGGGGGCGAGGAAAGGCTACACCTTC. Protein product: CASSQDRGGARKGYTF.

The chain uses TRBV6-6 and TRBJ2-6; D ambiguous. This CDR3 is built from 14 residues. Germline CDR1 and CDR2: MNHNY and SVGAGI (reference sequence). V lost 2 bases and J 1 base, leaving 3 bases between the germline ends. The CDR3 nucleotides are TGTGCCAGCAGTTACCCTTCTGGGGCCAACGTCCTGACTTTC. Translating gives CASSYPSGANVLTF.

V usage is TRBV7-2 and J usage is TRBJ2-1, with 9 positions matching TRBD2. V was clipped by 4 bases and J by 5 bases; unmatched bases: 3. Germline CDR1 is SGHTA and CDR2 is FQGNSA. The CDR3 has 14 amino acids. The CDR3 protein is CASSYGTSHNEQFF. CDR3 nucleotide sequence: TGTGCCAGCAGCTATGGGACTAGCCACAATGAGCAGTTCTTC.

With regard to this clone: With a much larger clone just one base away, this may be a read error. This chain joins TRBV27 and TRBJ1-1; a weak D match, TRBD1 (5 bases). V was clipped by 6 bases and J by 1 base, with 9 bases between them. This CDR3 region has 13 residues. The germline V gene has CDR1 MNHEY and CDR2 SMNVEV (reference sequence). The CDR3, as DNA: TGTGCCAGCAGACCTCAGGGGAACACTGAAGCTTTCTTT. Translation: CASRPQGNTEAFF.

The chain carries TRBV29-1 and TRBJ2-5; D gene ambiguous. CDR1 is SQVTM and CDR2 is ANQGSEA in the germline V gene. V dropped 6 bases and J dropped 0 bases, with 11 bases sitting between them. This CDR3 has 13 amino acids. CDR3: CSVPDAHQETQYF. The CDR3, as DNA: TGCAGCGTCCCGGACGCTCACCAAGAGACCCAGTACTTC.

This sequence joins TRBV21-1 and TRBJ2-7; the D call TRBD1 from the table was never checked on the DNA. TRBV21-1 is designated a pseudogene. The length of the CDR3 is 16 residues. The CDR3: CASSKLYRGNYYEQYF. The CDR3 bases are TGTGCCAGCAGCAAACTGTACAGGGGGAATTACTACGAGCAGTACTTC.

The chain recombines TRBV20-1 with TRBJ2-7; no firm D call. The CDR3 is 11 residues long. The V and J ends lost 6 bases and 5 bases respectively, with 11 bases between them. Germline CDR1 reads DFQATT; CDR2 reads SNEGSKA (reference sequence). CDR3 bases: TGCAGTGCGGCAGGACGGGACGAGCAGTACTTC. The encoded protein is CSAAGRDEQYF.

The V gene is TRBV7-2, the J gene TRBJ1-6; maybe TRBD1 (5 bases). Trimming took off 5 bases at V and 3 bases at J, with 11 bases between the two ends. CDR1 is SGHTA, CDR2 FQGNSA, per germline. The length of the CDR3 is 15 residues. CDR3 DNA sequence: TGTGCCAGCAGCGCTAGACAGCTCTATAATTCACCCCTCCACTTT. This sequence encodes CASSARQLYNSPLHF.

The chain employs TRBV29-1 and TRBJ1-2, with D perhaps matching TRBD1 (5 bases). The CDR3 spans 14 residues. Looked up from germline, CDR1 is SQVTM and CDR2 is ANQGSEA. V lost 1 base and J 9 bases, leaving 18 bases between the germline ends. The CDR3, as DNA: TGCAGCGTTGAAGCGCCGGGACGGCCAGGGCGCTACACCTTC. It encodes CSVEAPGRPGRYTF.

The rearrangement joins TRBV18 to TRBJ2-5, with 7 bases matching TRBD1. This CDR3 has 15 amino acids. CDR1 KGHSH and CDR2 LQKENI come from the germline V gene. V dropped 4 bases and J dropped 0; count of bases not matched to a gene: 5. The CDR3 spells CASSRKGTDQETQYF. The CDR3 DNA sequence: TGTGCCAGCTCACGTAAAGGGACAGACCAAGAGACCCAGTACTTC.

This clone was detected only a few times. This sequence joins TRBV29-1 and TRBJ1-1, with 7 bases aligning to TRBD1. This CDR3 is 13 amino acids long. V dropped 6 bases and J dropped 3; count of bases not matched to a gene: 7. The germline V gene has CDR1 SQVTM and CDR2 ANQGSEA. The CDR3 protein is CSVGVDRDTEAFF. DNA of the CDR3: TGCAGCGTCGGGGTCGACAGGGACACTGAAGCTTTCTTT.

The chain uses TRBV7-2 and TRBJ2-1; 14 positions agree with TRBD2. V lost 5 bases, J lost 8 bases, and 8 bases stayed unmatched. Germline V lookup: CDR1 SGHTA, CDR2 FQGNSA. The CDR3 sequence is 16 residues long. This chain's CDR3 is CASSKRLAGGPHEQFF. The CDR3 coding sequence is TGTGCCAGCAGCAAAAGACTAGCGGGGGGGCCCCATGAGCAGTTCTTC.

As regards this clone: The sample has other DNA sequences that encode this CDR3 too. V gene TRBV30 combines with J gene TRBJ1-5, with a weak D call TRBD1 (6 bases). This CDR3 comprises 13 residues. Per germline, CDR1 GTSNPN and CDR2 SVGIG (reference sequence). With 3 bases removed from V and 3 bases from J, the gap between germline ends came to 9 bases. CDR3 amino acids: CAWSGQSNQPQHF. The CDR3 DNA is TGTGCCTGGAGCGGACAGTCCAATCAGCCCCAGCATTTT.